Detailed here is one TCR beta chain. The data were obtained in a study of blood T cell repertoires in COVID-19. On the study more broadly: Collection of acute and convalescent COVID-19 samples took place in the United States, Italy and Spain. Nucleic acid was either cDNA or gDNA, and it came from T cells, B-cell-depleted T cells, or PBMCs.

In the authors' methods: Cell counts per sample came from amplifying reference gene primers. The assay was immunoSEQ multiplex PCR, and TCRdb's table has in-frame clones only and misses some. V and J calls and clone size follow that table, whereas D and trimming were derived from the DNA. The sample lists about 230,000 clones, 70% to 85% occurring once. The CDR3 spans 16 residues. V dropped 2 bases and J dropped 4; count of bases not matched to a gene: 7. CDR1 is LGHDT, CDR2 YNNKEL, per germline (reference sequence). The chain carries TRBV3-1 (or the pseudogene TRBV3-2) and TRBJ2-1; 8 bases map to TRBD2. What was sequenced was peripheral blood. The receptor was isolated from a woman aged 40 to 50 who had recovered from COVID-19. The DNA for the CDR3 is TGTGCCAGCAGCCAACCACGGGGGGGCGGGTACAATGAGCAGTTCTTC. Translation: CASSQPRGGGYNEQFF.